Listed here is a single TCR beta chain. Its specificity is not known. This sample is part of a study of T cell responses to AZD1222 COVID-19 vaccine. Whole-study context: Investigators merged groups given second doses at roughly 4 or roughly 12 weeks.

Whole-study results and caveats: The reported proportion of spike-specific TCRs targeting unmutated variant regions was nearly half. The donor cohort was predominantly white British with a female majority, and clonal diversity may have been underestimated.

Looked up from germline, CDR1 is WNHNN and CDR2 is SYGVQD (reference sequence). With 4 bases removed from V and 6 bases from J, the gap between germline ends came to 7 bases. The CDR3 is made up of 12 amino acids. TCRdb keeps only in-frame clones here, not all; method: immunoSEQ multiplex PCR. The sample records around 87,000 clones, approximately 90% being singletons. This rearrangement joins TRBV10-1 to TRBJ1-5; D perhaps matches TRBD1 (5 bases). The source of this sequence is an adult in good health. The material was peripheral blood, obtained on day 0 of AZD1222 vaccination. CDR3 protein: CASSAGGQPQHF. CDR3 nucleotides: TGCGCCAGCAGTGCGGGGGGTCAGCCCCAGCATTTT.